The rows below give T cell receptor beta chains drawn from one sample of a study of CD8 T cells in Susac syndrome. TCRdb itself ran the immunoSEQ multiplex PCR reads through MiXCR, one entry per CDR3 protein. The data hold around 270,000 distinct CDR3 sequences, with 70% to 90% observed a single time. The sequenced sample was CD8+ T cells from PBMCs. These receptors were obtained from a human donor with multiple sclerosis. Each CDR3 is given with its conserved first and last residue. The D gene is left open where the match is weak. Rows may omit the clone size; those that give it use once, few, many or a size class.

CDR3aa: CASSSRKGILPNEQFF; CDR3nt: TGTGCCAGCAGCTCCCGCAAGGGTATCCTCCCCAATGAGCAGTTCTTC; abundance: once; d_gene: .; j_gene: TRBJ2-1; v_gene: TRBV7-2
CDR3aa: CASSVEGEGLKNIQYF; CDR3nt: TGTGCCAGCAGCGTAGAGGGGGAGGGTCTCAAAAACATTCAGTACTTC; abundance: .; d_gene: .; j_gene: TRBJ2-4; v_gene: TRBV9
CDR3aa: CASTDYRTDTQYF; CDR3nt: TGTGCCAGCACCGACTACCGCACAGATACGCAGTATTTT; abundance: .; d_gene: .; j_gene: TRBJ2-3; v_gene: TRBV6-2/TRBV6-3
CDR3aa: CASSGGGGRGEQYF; CDR3nt: TGTGCCAGCAGTGGAGGGGGAGGTCGGGGGGAGCAGTACTTC; abundance: .; d_gene: .; j_gene: TRBJ2-7; v_gene: TRBV27
CDR3aa: CASSPGHPRDPQHF; CDR3nt: TGTGCCAGCAGTCCTGGACACCCGCGGGATCCCCAGCATTTT; abundance: .; d_gene: .; j_gene: TRBJ1-5; v_gene: TRBV12-3/TRBV12-4
CDR3aa: CSARDLGQPQHF; CDR3nt: TGCAGTGCTAGAGATTTGGGTCAGCCCCAGCATTTT; abundance: .; d_gene: .; j_gene: TRBJ1-5; v_gene: TRBV20-1
CDR3aa: CASSEHRQETQYF; CDR3nt: TGTGCCAGCAGTGAACACAGACAAGAGACCCAGTACTTC; abundance: .; d_gene: .; j_gene: TRBJ2-5; v_gene: TRBV2
CDR3aa: CATPFGRGAYEQYF; CDR3nt: TGTGCCACCCCTTTCGGCAGGGGGGCTTACGAGCAGTACTTC; abundance: .; d_gene: .; j_gene: TRBJ2-7; v_gene: TRBV6-1
CDR3aa: CASSYTPGGRVNEQFF; CDR3nt: TGTGCCAGCAGTTACACCCCGGGGGGGAGAGTCAATGAGCAGTTCTTC; abundance: .; d_gene: TRBD2; j_gene: TRBJ2-1; v_gene: TRBV6-5
CDR3aa: CASSHDPLPSNEQFF; CDR3nt: TGTGCCAGCAGCCATGACCCCTTGCCGTCCAATGAGCAGTTCTTC; abundance: .; d_gene: .; j_gene: TRBJ2-1; v_gene: TRBV5-5
CDR3aa: CSARDGGIHSYEQYF; CDR3nt: TGCAGTGCTAGAGATGGCGGGATCCACTCCTACGAGCAGTACTTC; abundance: .; d_gene: .; j_gene: TRBJ2-7; v_gene: TRBV20-1
CDR3aa: CATTSGQETQYF; CDR3nt: TGTGCCACGACTAGCGGACAAGAGACCCAGTACTTC; abundance: .; d_gene: TRBD2; j_gene: TRBJ2-5; v_gene: TRBV10-3
CDR3aa: CSVEVGPGNEQYF; CDR3nt: TGCAGCGTTGAAGTGGGGCCTGGGAACGAGCAGTACTTC; abundance: .; d_gene: .; j_gene: TRBJ2-7; v_gene: TRBV29-1
CDR3aa: CSARQRTSGSIDTQYF; CDR3nt: TGCAGTGCTAGACAGCGGACTAGCGGGAGTATAGATACGCAGTATTTT; abundance: .; d_gene: TRBD2; j_gene: TRBJ2-3; v_gene: TRBV20-1
CDR3aa: CAWSVGGSGADEQFF; CDR3nt: TGTGCCTGGAGTGTAGGGGGTTCAGGGGCGGATGAGCAGTTCTTC; abundance: .; d_gene: .; j_gene: TRBJ2-1; v_gene: TRBV30
CDR3aa: CASSRTSGEYEQYF; CDR3nt: TGTGCCAGCAGCCGGACTAGCGGGGAGTACGAGCAGTACTTC; abundance: .; d_gene: TRBD2; j_gene: TRBJ2-7; v_gene: TRBV7-9
CDR3aa: CSARDRAALNTEAFF; CDR3nt: TGCAGTGCTAGAGATAGGGCAGCACTGAACACTGAAGCTTTCTTT; abundance: once; d_gene: .; j_gene: TRBJ1-1; v_gene: TRBV20-1
CDR3aa: CASRSGPGDTEAFF; CDR3nt: TGCGCCAGCAGGTCAGGTCCCGGGGACACTGAAGCTTTCTTT; abundance: .; d_gene: .; j_gene: TRBJ1-1; v_gene: TRBV5-1
CDR3aa: CASSLAPKRDHASDEQFF; CDR3nt: TGCGCCAGCAGCTTGGCCCCCAAGAGGGACCACGCTAGCGACGAGCAGTTCTTC; abundance: .; d_gene: .; j_gene: TRBJ2-1; v_gene: TRBV5-1
CDR3aa: CASPGRVYEQYF; CDR3nt: TGTGCCAGCCCCGGACGGGTCTACGAGCAGTACTTC; abundance: .; d_gene: .; j_gene: TRBJ2-7; v_gene: TRBV18
CDR3aa: CASSQVDRAGGTSDTQYF; CDR3nt: TGTGCCAGCAGCCAAGTTGACCGAGCGGGAGGGACCTCAGATACGCAGTATTTT; abundance: .; d_gene: TRBD2; j_gene: TRBJ2-3; v_gene: TRBV3-1
CDR3aa: CASSLVEGNTEAFF; CDR3nt: TGTGCCAGCAGCTTAGTTGAAGGGAACACTGAAGCTTTCTTT; abundance: .; d_gene: .; j_gene: TRBJ1-1; v_gene: TRBV7-8
CDR3aa: CASNPTSGRAQDDEQFF; CDR3nt: TGTGCCAGCAATCCGACTAGCGGGAGGGCCCAAGATGATGAGCAGTTCTTC; abundance: .; d_gene: TRBD2; j_gene: TRBJ2-1; v_gene: TRBV6-1
CDR3aa: CASSEFRGRETQYF; CDR3nt: TGTGCCAGCAGTGAATTCAGGGGCCGAGAGACCCAGTACTTC; abundance: .; d_gene: .; j_gene: TRBJ2-5; v_gene: TRBV2
CDR3aa: CASSQALEGNEQFF; CDR3nt: TGTGCCAGCAGCCAAGCACTGGAGGGGAATGAGCAGTTCTTC; abundance: few; d_gene: .; j_gene: TRBJ2-1; v_gene: TRBV6-1
CDR3aa: CASRSEAAILYGYTF; CDR3nt: TGTGCCAGCAGATCCGAGGCAGCCATACTCTATGGCTACACCTTC; abundance: .; d_gene: .; j_gene: TRBJ1-2; v_gene: TRBV6-5
CDR3aa: CAISEGVAGQETQYF; CDR3nt: TGTGCCATCAGTGAGGGAGTAGCGGGGCAGGAGACCCAGTACTTC; abundance: .; d_gene: TRBD2; j_gene: TRBJ2-5; v_gene: TRBV10-3
CDR3aa: CASSQDMGGGVGQPQHF; CDR3nt: TGCGCCAGCAGCCAAGATATGGGCGGCGGGGTGGGTCAGCCCCAGCATTTT; abundance: .; d_gene: .; j_gene: TRBJ1-5; v_gene: TRBV4-3
CDR3aa: CASSLEPPQPQHF; CDR3nt: TGTGCCAGCAGCTTGGAACCCCCCCAGCCCCAGCATTTT; abundance: .; d_gene: .; j_gene: TRBJ1-5; v_gene: TRBV11-2
CDR3aa: CASSDPSGATDTQYF; CDR3nt: TGTGCCAGCAGTGACCCTAGCGGGGCCACAGATACGCAGTATTTT; abundance: .; d_gene: TRBD2; j_gene: TRBJ2-3; v_gene: TRBV2
CDR3aa: CATSRPQVLAGFNEQFF; CDR3nt: TGTGCCACCAGCCGACCCCAGGTTCTAGCGGGCTTCAATGAGCAGTTCTTC; abundance: .; d_gene: TRBD2; j_gene: TRBJ2-1; v_gene: TRBV15
CDR3aa: CASSILVGQSENYGYTF; CDR3nt: TGTGCCAGTAGTATCCTAGTAGGACAGTCGGAAAACTATGGCTACACCTTC; abundance: once; d_gene: .; j_gene: TRBJ1-2; v_gene: TRBV19
CDR3aa: CAWRGQGDYNEQFF; CDR3nt: TGTGCCTGGAGGGGACAGGGTGACTACAATGAGCAGTTCTTC; abundance: once; d_gene: TRBD1; j_gene: TRBJ2-1; v_gene: TRBV30
CDR3aa: CASSSSGRGPNTGELFF; CDR3nt: TGTGCCAGCAGCTCTAGCGGGAGGGGACCGAACACCGGGGAGCTGTTTTTT; abundance: .; d_gene: TRBD2; j_gene: TRBJ2-2; v_gene: TRBV5-6
CDR3aa: CAWSADRVTGELFF; CDR3nt: TGTGCCTGGAGTGCCGACAGGGTGACCGGGGAGCTGTTTTTT; abundance: .; d_gene: TRBD1; j_gene: TRBJ2-2; v_gene: TRBV30
CDR3aa: CASSEGAGVPDTQYF; CDR3nt: TGTGCCAGCAGCGAGGGGGCGGGAGTCCCAGATACGCAGTATTTT; abundance: .; d_gene: .; j_gene: TRBJ2-3; v_gene: TRBV9
CDR3aa: CASNRVASNYGYTF; CDR3nt: TGTGCCAGCAACAGGGTCGCCTCTAACTATGGCTACACCTTC; abundance: .; d_gene: .; j_gene: TRBJ1-2; v_gene: TRBV28
CDR3aa: CASSGLPGELFF; CDR3nt: TGTGCCAGCAGTGGACTACCCGGGGAGCTGTTTTTT; abundance: .; d_gene: .; j_gene: TRBJ2-2; v_gene: TRBV28
CDR3aa: CASSLKQKAETQYF; CDR3nt: TGTGCCAGCAGCTTAAAACAAAAAGCGGAGACCCAGTACTTC; abundance: .; d_gene: .; j_gene: TRBJ2-5; v_gene: TRBV12-3/TRBV12-4
CDR3aa: CASSLAGGFQNIQYF; CDR3nt: TGTGCCAGCAGCTTGGCCGGGGGTTTCCAAAACATTCAGTACTTC; abundance: .; d_gene: .; j_gene: TRBJ2-4; v_gene: TRBV5-6
CDR3aa: CASSQAPGGTEAFF; CDR3nt: TGTGCCAGCAGCCAAGCCCCGGGAGGGACTGAAGCTTTCTTT; abundance: .; d_gene: .; j_gene: TRBJ1-1; v_gene: TRBV3-1
CDR3aa: CSVEMGFGTDTQYF; CDR3nt: TGCAGCGTTGAAATGGGATTTGGCACAGATACGCAGTATTTT; abundance: .; d_gene: .; j_gene: TRBJ2-3; v_gene: TRBV29-1
CDR3aa: CATSRERGAGGLDEQYF; CDR3nt: TGTGCCACCAGCAGAGAAAGGGGTGCAGGGGGCCTGGACGAGCAGTACTTC; abundance: .; d_gene: TRBD1; j_gene: TRBJ2-7; v_gene: TRBV15
CDR3aa: CASSLSGRDEQFF; CDR3nt: TGTGCCAGCAGTCTCAGCGGCAGGGATGAGCAGTTCTTC; abundance: .; d_gene: .; j_gene: TRBJ2-1; v_gene: TRBV28
CDR3aa: CASSSSTSGELNTGELFF; CDR3nt: TGCGCCAGCAGCTCCTCGACTAGCGGGGAGCTGAACACCGGGGAGCTGTTTTTT; abundance: .; d_gene: TRBD2; j_gene: TRBJ2-2; v_gene: TRBV5-1
CDR3aa: CATSDYTETGNTGELFF; CDR3nt: TGTGCCACCAGTGATTACACCGAGACAGGAAACACCGGGGAGCTGTTTTTT; abundance: .; d_gene: .; j_gene: TRBJ2-2; v_gene: TRBV24-1
CDR3aa: CSANDRGLTDEQFF; CDR3nt: TGCAGCGCTAATGACAGGGGGCTAACTGATGAGCAGTTCTTC; abundance: once; d_gene: TRBD1; j_gene: TRBJ2-1; v_gene: TRBV29-1
CDR3aa: CASSQEGYEQYF; CDR3nt: TGCGCCAGCAGCCAAGAGGGCTACGAGCAGTACTTC; abundance: .; d_gene: .; j_gene: TRBJ2-7; v_gene: TRBV4-1
CDR3aa: CASSSTAGPGELFF; CDR3nt: TGTGCCAGTAGTTCTACCGCAGGGCCCGGGGAGCTGTTTTTT; abundance: .; d_gene: .; j_gene: TRBJ2-2; v_gene: TRBV19
CDR3aa: CASSQMTSGLSYEQYF; CDR3nt: TGTGCCAGCAGCCAAATGACTAGCGGGCTCTCCTACGAGCAGTACTTC; abundance: .; d_gene: TRBD2; j_gene: TRBJ2-7; v_gene: TRBV7-9
CDR3aa: CSVESGGGNRETQYF; CDR3nt: TGCAGCGTTGAGAGTGGAGGGGGGAATCGGGAGACCCAGTACTTC; abundance: .; d_gene: .; j_gene: TRBJ2-5; v_gene: TRBV29-1
CDR3aa: CASSDRASGRAHNEQFF; CDR3nt: TGTGCCAGCAGCGACAGGGCAAGCGGGAGGGCCCACAATGAGCAGTTCTTC; abundance: .; d_gene: TRBD2; j_gene: TRBJ2-1; v_gene: TRBV11-2
CDR3aa: CASTPYTGELFF; CDR3nt: TGTGCCAGCACCCCGTACACCGGGGAGCTGTTTTTT; abundance: .; d_gene: .; j_gene: TRBJ2-2; v_gene: TRBV7-8
CDR3aa: CASSLIARDYGYTF; CDR3nt: TGTGCCAGCAGCTTAATCGCCAGAGACTATGGCTACACCTTC; abundance: .; d_gene: .; j_gene: TRBJ1-2; v_gene: TRBV7-9
CDR3aa: CASSLSLAAGGEQYF; CDR3nt: TGTGCCAGCAGCTTATCACTAGCGGCTGGAGGCGAGCAGTACTTC; abundance: .; d_gene: TRBD2; j_gene: TRBJ2-7; v_gene: TRBV7-3
CDR3aa: CATSREMGGYNEQFF; CDR3nt: TGTGCCACCAGCAGAGAAATGGGGGGATACAATGAGCAGTTCTTC; abundance: .; d_gene: .; j_gene: TRBJ2-1; v_gene: TRBV15
CDR3aa: CSVPKGTTDTQYF; CDR3nt: TGCAGCGTTCCAAAGGGAACCACAGATACGCAGTATTTT; abundance: few; d_gene: .; j_gene: TRBJ2-3; v_gene: TRBV29-1
CDR3aa: CASRESVTDTQYF; CDR3nt: TGTGCCAGCCGCGAGAGTGTCACAGATACGCAGTATTTT; abundance: .; d_gene: .; j_gene: TRBJ2-3; v_gene: TRBV9
CDR3aa: CASSRRPYRGWGDYEQYF; CDR3nt: TGTGCCAGCTCAAGAAGGCCATACAGGGGATGGGGAGACTACGAGCAGTACTTC; abundance: once; d_gene: TRBD1; j_gene: TRBJ2-7; v_gene: TRBV18
CDR3aa: CSVDGLAGALSYNEQFF; CDR3nt: TGCAGCGTTGATGGGCTAGCGGGGGCCCTCTCCTACAATGAGCAGTTCTTC; abundance: .; d_gene: TRBD2; j_gene: TRBJ2-1; v_gene: TRBV29-1